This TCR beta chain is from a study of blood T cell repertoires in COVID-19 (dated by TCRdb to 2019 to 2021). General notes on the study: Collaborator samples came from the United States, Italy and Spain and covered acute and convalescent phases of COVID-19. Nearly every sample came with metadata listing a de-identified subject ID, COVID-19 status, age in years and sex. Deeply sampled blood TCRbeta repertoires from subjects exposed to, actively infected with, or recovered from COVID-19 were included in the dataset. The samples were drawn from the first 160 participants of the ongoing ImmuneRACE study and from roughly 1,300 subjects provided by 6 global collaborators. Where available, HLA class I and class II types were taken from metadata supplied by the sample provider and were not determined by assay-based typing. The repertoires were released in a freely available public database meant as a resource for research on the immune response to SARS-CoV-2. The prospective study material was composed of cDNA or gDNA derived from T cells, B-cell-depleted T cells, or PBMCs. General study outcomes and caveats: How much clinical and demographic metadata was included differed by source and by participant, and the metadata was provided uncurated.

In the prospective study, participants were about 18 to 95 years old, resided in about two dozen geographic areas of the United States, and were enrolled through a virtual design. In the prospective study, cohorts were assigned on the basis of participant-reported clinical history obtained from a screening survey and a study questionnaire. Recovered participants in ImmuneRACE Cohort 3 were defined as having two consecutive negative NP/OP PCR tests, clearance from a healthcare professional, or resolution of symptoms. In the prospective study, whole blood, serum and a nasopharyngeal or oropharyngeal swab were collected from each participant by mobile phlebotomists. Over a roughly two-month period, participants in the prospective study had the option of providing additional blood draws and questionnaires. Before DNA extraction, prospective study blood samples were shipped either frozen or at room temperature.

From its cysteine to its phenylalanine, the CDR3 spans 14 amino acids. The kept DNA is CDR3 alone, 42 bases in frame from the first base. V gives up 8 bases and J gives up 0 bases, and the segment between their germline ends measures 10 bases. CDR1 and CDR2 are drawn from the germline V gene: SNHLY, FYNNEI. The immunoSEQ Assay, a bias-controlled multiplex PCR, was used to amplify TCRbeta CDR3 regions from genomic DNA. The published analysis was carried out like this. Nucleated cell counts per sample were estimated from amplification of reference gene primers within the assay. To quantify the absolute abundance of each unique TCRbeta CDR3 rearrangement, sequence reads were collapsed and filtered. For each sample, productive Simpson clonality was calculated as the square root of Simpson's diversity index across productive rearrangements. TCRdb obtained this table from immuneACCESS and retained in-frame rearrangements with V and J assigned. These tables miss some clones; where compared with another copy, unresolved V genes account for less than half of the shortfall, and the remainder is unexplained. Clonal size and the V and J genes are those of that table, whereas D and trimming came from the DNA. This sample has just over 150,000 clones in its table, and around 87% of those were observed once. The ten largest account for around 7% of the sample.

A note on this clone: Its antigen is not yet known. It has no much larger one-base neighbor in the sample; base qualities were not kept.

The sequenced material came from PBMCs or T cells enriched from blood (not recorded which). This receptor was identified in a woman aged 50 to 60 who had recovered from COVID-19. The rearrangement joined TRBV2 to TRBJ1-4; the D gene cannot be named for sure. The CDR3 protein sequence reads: CASLISATNEKLFF. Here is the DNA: TGTGCCAGCTTGATATCGGCAACTAATGAAAAACTGTTTTTT.